The sequence of this T cell receptor (beta chain) was determined in a study of cytomegalovirus exposure and HLA in healthy donors. Findings and caveats of the study: In a later analysis, CMV-associated beta chains were mostly HLA-associated, it appeared. Sequencing depth roughly uniform across donors was assumed in presence/absence analyses.

Both 60 Vbeta primers and 13 Jbeta primers went into the PCR. Authors' analysis steps: Roughly 73 million unique TCR beta chains, roughly 11 million of them shared, were counted by a later analysis. The data were produced by immunoSEQ multiplex PCR, yet TCRdb's version contains in-frame clones alone and is incomplete. That table furnishes V, J and clone size, whereas the DNA furnished D and trimming. Of 140,000 to 150,000 clones detected, over 75% appear once; the ten largest clones hold 0.51%. The germline V gene has CDR1 LNHDA and CDR2 SQIVND (reference sequence). The length of the CDR3 is 12 residues. V gave up 4 bases and J gave up 6 bases, with 10 bases separating them. In the case of this clone: What it binds is unknown.

The sequence was collected from a woman in her thirties or forties in good health and CMV-seronegative. Sequencing input: PBMCs. The chain couples TRBV19 to TRBJ2-7, with a tentative D call TRBD1 (6 bases). CDR3: CASSSDRREQYF. CDR3 nucleotide sequence: TGTGCCAGTAGTAGTGACAGGCGCGAGCAGTACTTC.